This entry lists 9 T cell receptor beta chains sequenced from one sample in a study of T-cell memory formation after mild COVID-19 (dated by TCRdb to about 2021). Receptors were amplified or captured by 5' RACE. The data were produced on an Illumina NovaSeq 6000. The raw public data were reprocessed by TCRdb itself: fastp quality trimming at Q25, MiXCR clonotype calling, in-frame beta chains only. Each entry merges the rows of one CDR3 protein and shows their most common DNA and genes. This sample has about 410,000 distinct CDR3 sequences in its table, and about 20% of those were observed once. The top ten constitute roughly 21% of the sample. The sequenced material came from PBMCs or a T cell subset sorted from them (not recorded which). The source is a man aged 18 to 29 who had mild COVID-19 (a few samples of this study predate the infection). The sample titles of this study are shuffled in the database, so cell type and time point are left out; the donor was told from shared clones.

There are a few counts of this clonotype. The chain joins TRBV20-1 to TRBJ1-5; D is uncertain. Germline V gene lookup returns CDR1 DFQATT and CDR2 SNEGSKA (reference sequence). CDR3 length equals 16 residues. Trimming pared 1 base from V and 0 bases from J, leaving 13 bases between. For the CDR3, the DNA is TGCAGTGCTAGAGTGGCAGAGATATATAGCAATCAGCCCCAGCATTTT. Translated, it gives CSARVAEIYSNQPQHF.

V usage is TRBV5-1 and J usage is TRBJ1-1; a possible D gene is TRBD1 (5 bases). The CDR3 contains 14 residues. The germline V and J ends were trimmed by 3 bases and 8 bases, with 17 bases remaining between them. From germline, CDR1 is SGHRS and CDR2 YFSETQ. The CDR3, as DNA: TGCGCCAGCAGCTCCGGGACGGGGAGGGTAGAAGCTTTCTTT. It is translated as CASSSGTGRVEAFF. The full variable domain, completed using reference TRBV5-1 and TRBJ1-1, is KAGVTQTPRYLIKTRGQQVTLSCSPISGHRSVSWYQQTPGQGLQFLFEYFSETQRNKGNFPGRFSGRQFSNSRSEMNVSTLELGDSALYLCASSSGTGRVEAFFGQGTRLTVV.

The chain couples TRBV5-4 to TRBJ2-1; 16 bases match TRBD2. This CDR3 is 17 amino acids long. With V trimmed by 0 bases and J by 8 bases, 5 bases remained unmatched. Germline CDR1 and CDR2: SGHNT and YYREEE (reference sequence). The CDR3: CASSLAGTSGGADEQFF. The CDR3 nucleotides read TGTGCCAGCAGCTTGGCTGGGACTAGCGGGGGGGCGGATGAGCAGTTCTTC.

This clonotype was seen only a few times. The CDR3 bases are TGCAGCGTTGAAGATGCGGGACAGGCCTATGGCTACACCTTC. It is translated as CSVEDAGQAYGYTF. The chain carries TRBV29-1 and TRBJ1-2; TRBD1 matches 8 bases. In germline, CDR1 is SQVTM, CDR2 ANQGSEA. This CDR3 comprises 14 residues. The V gene end was trimmed by 0 bases and the J gene end by 4 bases; junction bases not matched to a gene: 4.

This chain uses TRBV25-1 with TRBJ2-5; no clear D. Germline V gives CDR1 MGHDK, CDR2 SYGVNS. This CDR3 contains 11 residues. The V end was cut by 1 base, the J end by 4 bases, with 1 base between. The CDR3 protein is CASSESETQYF. In nucleotides, the CDR3 is TGTGCCAGCAGTGAATCAGAGACCCAGTACTTC.

The chain combines TRBV20-1 with TRBJ2-3; no reliable D call. V lost 4 bases to trimming and J lost 6 bases, with 11 bases between them. This CDR3 has 12 residues. Per germline, CDR1 DFQATT and CDR2 SNEGSKA (reference sequence). The CDR3, as DNA: TGCAGTGCTAAAGCTGGTATGGATACGCAGTATTTT. This sequence encodes CSAKAGMDTQYF.

The gene calls are TRBV6-1 and TRBJ2-5; D might be TRBD1 or TRBD2, each matching 5 bases. This CDR3 has 14 residues. V was trimmed by 7 bases and J by 2 bases, leaving 14 bases between them. Germline V CDR1 and CDR2: MNHNS, SASEGT. CDR3 in amino acids: CASTLPGAQETQYF. As DNA, the CDR3 is TGTGCCAGCACCCTGCCCGGGGCACAAGAGACCCAGTACTTC.

The chain employs TRBV6-2 or TRBV6-3 and TRBJ1-5; possible D gene TRBD1, 5 bases. The V and J ends lost 6 bases and 3 bases respectively, with 18 bases between them. This CDR3 contains 16 residues. Per germline, CDR1 MNHEY and CDR2 SVGEGT. DNA of the CDR3: TGTGCCAGCAGCCCCGGCAGGGAGGGATCCAATCAGCCCCAGCATTTT. Residues: CASSPGREGSNQPQHF.

This clonotype has only a few counts. The chain has TRBV28 and TRBJ2-1; tentatively, D is TRBD1 or TRBD2 (5 bases each). This CDR3 has 15 amino acids. Trimming shortened V by 8 bases and J by 7 bases, and 21 bases separated the two germline ends. Germline assignment: CDR1 MDHEN and CDR2 SYDVKM. The CDR3 loop is CASSLTGRLGNEQFF. The CDR3 DNA follows: TGTGCCAGCTCCCTCACGGGGCGTCTCGGAAATGAGCAGTTCTTC.